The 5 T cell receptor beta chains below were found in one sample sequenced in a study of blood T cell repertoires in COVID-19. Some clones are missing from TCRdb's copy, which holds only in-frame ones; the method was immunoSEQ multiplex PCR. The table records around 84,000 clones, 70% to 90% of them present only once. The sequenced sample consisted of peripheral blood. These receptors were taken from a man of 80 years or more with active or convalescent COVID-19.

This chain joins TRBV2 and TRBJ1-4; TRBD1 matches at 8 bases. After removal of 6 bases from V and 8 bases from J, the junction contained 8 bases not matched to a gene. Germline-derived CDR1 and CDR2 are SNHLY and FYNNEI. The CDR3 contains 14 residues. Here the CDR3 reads CASRPGGLEEKLFF. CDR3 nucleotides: TGTGCCAGCAGACCAGGGGGCCTGGAGGAAAAACTGTTTTTT.

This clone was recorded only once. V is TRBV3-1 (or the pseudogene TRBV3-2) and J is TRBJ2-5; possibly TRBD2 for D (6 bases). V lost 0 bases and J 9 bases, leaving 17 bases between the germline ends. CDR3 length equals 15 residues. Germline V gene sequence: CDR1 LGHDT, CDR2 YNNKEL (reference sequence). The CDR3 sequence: CASSQDVLLASSQYF. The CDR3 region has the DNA TGTGCCAGCAGCCAAGATGTCTTACTAGCCTCCTCCCAGTACTTC.

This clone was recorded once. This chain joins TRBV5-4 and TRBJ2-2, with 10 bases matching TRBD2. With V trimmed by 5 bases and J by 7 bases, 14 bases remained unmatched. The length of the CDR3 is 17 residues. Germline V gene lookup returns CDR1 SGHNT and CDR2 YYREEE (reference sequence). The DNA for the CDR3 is TGTGCCAGCAGTCCGGAACATCTAGCGGGAGTGGTCGGGGAGCTGTTTTTT. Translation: CASSPEHLAGVVGELFF. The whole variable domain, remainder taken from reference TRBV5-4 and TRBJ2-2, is ETGVTQSPTHLIKTRGQQVTLRCSSQSGHNTVSWYQQALGQGPQFIFQYYREEENGRGNFPPRFSGLQFPNYSSELNVNALELDDSALYLCASSPEHLAGVVGELFFGEGSRLTVL.

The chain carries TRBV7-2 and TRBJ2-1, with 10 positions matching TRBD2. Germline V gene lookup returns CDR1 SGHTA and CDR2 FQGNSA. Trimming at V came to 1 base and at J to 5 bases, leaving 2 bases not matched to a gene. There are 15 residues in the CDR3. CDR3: CASSLVAGGHNEQFF. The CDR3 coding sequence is TGTGCCAGCAGCTTAGTAGCGGGAGGTCACAATGAGCAGTTCTTC. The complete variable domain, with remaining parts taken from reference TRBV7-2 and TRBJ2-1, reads GAGVSQSPSNKVTEKGKDVELRCDPISGHTALYWYRQSLGQGLEFLIYFQGNSAPDKSGLPSDRFSAERTGGSVSTLTIQRTQQEDSAVYLCASSLVAGGHNEQFFGPGTRLTVL.

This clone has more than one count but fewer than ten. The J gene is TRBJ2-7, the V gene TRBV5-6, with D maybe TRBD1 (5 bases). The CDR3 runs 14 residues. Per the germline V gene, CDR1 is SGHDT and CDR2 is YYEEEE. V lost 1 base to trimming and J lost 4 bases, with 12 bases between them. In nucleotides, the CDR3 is TGTGCCAGCAGCTTGTGGGGCCAGATATACGAGCAGTACGTC. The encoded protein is CASSLWGQIYEQYV.